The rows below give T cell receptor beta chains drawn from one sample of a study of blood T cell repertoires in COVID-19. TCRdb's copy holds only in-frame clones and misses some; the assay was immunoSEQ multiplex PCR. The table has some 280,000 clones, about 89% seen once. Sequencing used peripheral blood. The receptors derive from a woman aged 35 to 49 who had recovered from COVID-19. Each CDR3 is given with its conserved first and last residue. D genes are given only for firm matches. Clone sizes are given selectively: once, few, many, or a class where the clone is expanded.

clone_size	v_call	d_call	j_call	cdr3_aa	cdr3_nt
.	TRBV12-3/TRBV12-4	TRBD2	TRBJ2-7	CASSFWGEGEQYF	TGTGCCAGCAGTTTCTGGGGGGAGGGCGAGCAGTACTTC
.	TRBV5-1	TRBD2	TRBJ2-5	CASSSLAGEETQYF	TGCGCCAGCAGCTCCCTAGCGGGAGAAGAGACCCAGTACTTC
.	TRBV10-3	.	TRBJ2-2	CAIRGGADQNTGELFF	TGTGCCATCAGAGGGGGGGCGGACCAGAACACCGGGGAGCTGTTTTTT
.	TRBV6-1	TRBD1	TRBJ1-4	CASSEVPGQGVRDEKLFF	TGTGCCAGCAGTGAAGTGCCGGGACAGGGGGTGAGGGATGAAAAACTGTTTTTT
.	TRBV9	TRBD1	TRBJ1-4	CASSVQGATNEKLFF	TGTGCCAGCAGCGTACAGGGGGCTACTAATGAAAAACTGTTTTTT
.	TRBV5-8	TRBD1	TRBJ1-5	CASSLVGTGNDQPQHF	TGTGCCAGCAGCTTGGTAGGGACAGGGAATGATCAGCCCCAGCATTTT
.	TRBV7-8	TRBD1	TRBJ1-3	CASSLGDRNSGNTIYF	TGTGCCAGCAGCTTGGGGGACAGGAACTCTGGAAACACCATATATTTT
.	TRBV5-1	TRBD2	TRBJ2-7	CASSLGASGIYEQYF	TGCGCCAGCAGCTTGGGGGCTAGCGGGATTTACGAGCAGTACTTC
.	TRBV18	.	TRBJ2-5	CASSPPARAETQYF	TGTGCCAGCTCACCACCCGCGAGAGCGGAGACCCAGTACTTC
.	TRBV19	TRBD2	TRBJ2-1	CASSRQAGGPPNEQFF	TGTGCCAGTAGTAGACAAGCGGGAGGTCCCCCCAATGAGCAGTTCTTC
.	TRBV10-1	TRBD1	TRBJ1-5	CATSGTANQPQHF	TGCGCCACCTCCGGGACAGCAAATCAGCCCCAGCATTTT
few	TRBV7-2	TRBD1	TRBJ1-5	CASSRTGGSNQPQHF	TGTGCCAGCAGCCGGACAGGGGGTAGCAATCAGCCCCAGCATTTT
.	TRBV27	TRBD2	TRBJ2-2	CASSFVEAGAGELFF	TGTGCCAGCAGTTTTGTCGAAGCGGGAGCCGGGGAGCTGTTTTTT